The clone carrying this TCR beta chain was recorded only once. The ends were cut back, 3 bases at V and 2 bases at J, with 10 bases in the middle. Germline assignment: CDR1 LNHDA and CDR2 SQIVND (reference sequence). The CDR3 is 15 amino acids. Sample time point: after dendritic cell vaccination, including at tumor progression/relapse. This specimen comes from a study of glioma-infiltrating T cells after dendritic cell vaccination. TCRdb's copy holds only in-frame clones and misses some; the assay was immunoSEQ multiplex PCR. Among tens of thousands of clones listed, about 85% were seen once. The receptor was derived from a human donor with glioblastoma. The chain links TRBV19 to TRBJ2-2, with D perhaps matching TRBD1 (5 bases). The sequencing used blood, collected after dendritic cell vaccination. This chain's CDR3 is CASSMQGINTGELFF. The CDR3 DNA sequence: TGTGCCAGTAGTATGCAGGGAATCAACACCGGGGAGCTGTTTTTT.